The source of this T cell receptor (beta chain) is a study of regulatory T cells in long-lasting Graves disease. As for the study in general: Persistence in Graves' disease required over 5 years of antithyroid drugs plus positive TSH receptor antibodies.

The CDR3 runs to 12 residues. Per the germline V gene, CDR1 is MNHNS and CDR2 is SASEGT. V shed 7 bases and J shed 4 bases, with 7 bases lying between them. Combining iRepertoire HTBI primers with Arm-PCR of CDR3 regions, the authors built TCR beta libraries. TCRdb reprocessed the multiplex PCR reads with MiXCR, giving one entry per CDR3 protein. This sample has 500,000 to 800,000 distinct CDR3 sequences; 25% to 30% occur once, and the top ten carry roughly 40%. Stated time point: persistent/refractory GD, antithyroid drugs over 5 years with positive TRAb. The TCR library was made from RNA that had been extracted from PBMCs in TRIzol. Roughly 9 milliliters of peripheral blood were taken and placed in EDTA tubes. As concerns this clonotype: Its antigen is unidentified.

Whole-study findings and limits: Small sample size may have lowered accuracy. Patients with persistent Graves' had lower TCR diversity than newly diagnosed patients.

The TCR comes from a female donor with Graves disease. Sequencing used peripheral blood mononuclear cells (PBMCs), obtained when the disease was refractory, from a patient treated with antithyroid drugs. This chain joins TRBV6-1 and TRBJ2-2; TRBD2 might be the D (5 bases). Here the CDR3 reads CASNRGTGELFF. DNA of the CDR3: TGTGCCAGCAATCGGGGCACCGGGGAGCTGTTTTTT.